The 8 T cell receptor beta chains in this list originate from one sample, sequenced in a study of blood T cell repertoires in COVID-19. The protocol was immunoSEQ multiplex PCR, while the TCRdb copy is restricted to in-frame clones and leaves out a portion. This table holds some 250,000 clones, 88% found once. The sequenced sample consisted of peripheral blood. The receptors here all came from a woman aged 40 to 50 who had recovered from COVID-19.

The J gene is TRBJ1-2, the V gene TRBV2; D may be TRBD1 (5 bases). This CDR3 has 14 residues. Germline V gene data show CDR1 as SNHLY and CDR2 as FYNNEI. Trimming pared 1 base from V and 8 bases from J, leaving 14 bases between. CDR3 DNA sequence: TGTGCCAGCAGTGAAGAGGCAGGGCGATACGGCTACACCTTC. Its protein is CASSEEAGRYGYTF.

This clone was found a few times. The V gene is TRBV19, the J gene TRBJ2-7, with unresolved D. The CDR3 runs to 13 residues. Germline CDR1 and CDR2: LNHDA and SQIVND (reference sequence). Trimming took 3 bases from V and 4 from J, leaving 10 bases between them. CDR3 DNA: TGTGCCAGTAGTATGACTTCCGTTTACGAGCAGTACTTC. It codes for CASSMTSVYEQYF.

The V gene is TRBV18, the J gene TRBJ2-3; D is undetermined. This CDR3 comprises 12 residues. V lost 6 bases, J lost 5 bases, and 9 bases lay in between. In germline, CDR1 is KGHSH, CDR2 LQKENI. The CDR3 loop is CASSPVEDTQYF. The DNA of the CDR3 is TGTGCCAGCTCGCCGGTCGAAGATACGCAGTATTTT.

This clone was seen ten or more times. The V call is TRBV6-2 or TRBV6-3, the J call TRBJ2-1; the D gene is possibly TRBD2 (7 bases). CDR1 and CDR2 (germline): MNHEY, SVGEGT. Trimming pared 0 bases from V and 8 bases from J, leaving 23 bases between. The CDR3 is made up of 18 amino acids. This CDR3 is CASSYSRKRGEGQDEQFF. In DNA form, the CDR3 reads TGTGCCAGCAGTTACTCGAGGAAGAGGGGGGAGGGCCAGGATGAGCAGTTCTTC.

This chain links TRBV7-2 with TRBJ2-7, with unresolved D. The CDR3 runs to 15 residues. V was clipped by 0 bases and J by 6 bases, with 15 bases between them. CDR1 and CDR2 from the germline V gene are SGHTA and FQGNSA. The chain's CDR3 is CASSLAVGVAIEQYF. Here the CDR3 DNA reads TGTGCCAGCAGCTTAGCGGTTGGAGTAGCAATCGAGCAGTACTTC.

This chain joins TRBV10-3 and TRBJ1-3; 9 bases align to TRBD1. This CDR3 has 16 residues. In germline, CDR1 is ENHRY, CDR2 SYGVKD. V was clipped by 11 bases and J by 0 bases; unmatched bases: 11. For the CDR3, the DNA is TGTGCCGCCGACCCACAGGGGGCGAGCTCTGGAAACACCATATATTTT. Protein sequence: CAADPQGASSGNTIYF.

V gene TRBV27 combines with J gene TRBJ2-7; weak D call: TRBD2 (6 bases). Trimming stripped 4 bases from V and 0 bases from J, with 16 bases between. Looked up from germline, CDR1 is MNHEY and CDR2 is SMNVEV (reference sequence). The CDR3 consists of 16 residues. CDR3 sequence: CASSWSGGESSYEQYF. In DNA form, the CDR3 reads TGTGCCAGCAGTTGGTCGGGCGGGGAGAGCTCCTACGAGCAGTACTTC.

This clone was observed once. The chain joins TRBV30 to TRBJ2-5; 7 bases align to TRBD2. The CDR3 totals 14 residues. The ends lost 5 bases at V and 1 base at J; junction bases unmatched: 7. Germline V gene lookup returns CDR1 GTSNPN and CDR2 SVGIG (reference sequence). CDR3 region: CAWAPLAVQETQYF. The DNA of the CDR3 is TGTGCCTGGGCCCCCCTAGCGGTCCAAGAGACCCAGTACTTC.